This is a list of T cell receptor beta chains from one sample in a study of blood T cell repertoires in COVID-19. Clones were sequenced by immunoSEQ multiplex PCR, and TCRdb holds only the in-frame ones, with some missing. The table lists tens of thousands of clones, approximately 79% of them singletons. The sequenced sample consisted of peripheral blood. The origin of the receptors is a man older than 75 with active COVID-19. Each CDR3 is given with its conserved first and last residue. D genes are given only for firm matches. Clone size, where shown, is once, few, many, or a class for clones that have expanded.

CASSPRYRDGSTGELFF	TGTGCCAGCAGCCCCCGATACAGGGATGGGTCCACCGGGGAGCTGTTTTTT	TRBV9	TRBJ2-2	NA	NA
CASSYGLGGSGANVLTF	TGTGCCAGCAGTTACGGCCTGGGGGGTTCTGGGGCCAACGTCCTGACTTTC	TRBV6-2/TRBV6-3	TRBJ2-6	NA	NA
CASSPPGLAGAVSETQYF	TGTGCCAGCTCACCACCGGGACTAGCGGGAGCGGTCTCAGAGACCCAGTACTTC	TRBV18	TRBJ2-5	NA	TRBD2
CASKVPRAYEQYF	TGTGCCAGCAAAGTTCCCCGGGCCTACGAGCAGTACTTC	TRBV6-5	TRBJ2-7	NA	NA
CSVPASGSQVLNEQFF	TGCAGCGTTCCGGCTAGCGGGAGTCAAGTCTTAAATGAGCAGTTCTTC	TRBV29-1	TRBJ2-1	NA	TRBD2
CASVSGGGETQYF	TGTGCCAGCGTATCAGGGGGCGGAGAGACCCAGTACTTC	TRBV28	TRBJ2-5	NA	TRBD1
CATSRDPAGGLTDTQYF	TGTGCCACCAGCAGAGATCCCGCGGGGGGCTTAACAGATACGCAGTATTTT	TRBV15	TRBJ2-3	NA	TRBD2
CASSQVAGQGNEKLFF	TGTGCCAGCAGCCAAGTCGCCGGACAGGGAAATGAAAAACTGTTTTTT	TRBV3-1/TRBV3-2	TRBJ1-4	NA	TRBD1
CASSSQGFRGDGYTF	TGCGCCAGCAGTTCTCAGGGTTTTCGCGGGGATGGCTACACCTTC	TRBV5-1	TRBJ1-2	NA	NA
CASKGAGGNTGELFF	TGTGCCAGCAAAGGGGCAGGGGGAAATACCGGGGAGCTGTTTTTT	TRBV27	TRBJ2-2	few	TRBD1
CASRQPGQGPNEQFF	TGTGCCAGCAGACAACCGGGACAGGGACCGAATGAGCAGTTCTTC	TRBV7-9	TRBJ2-1	NA	TRBD1
CASSLVGLAGGRDEQFF	TGTGCCAGCAGCTTAGTTGGCCTAGCGGGGGGACGGGATGAGCAGTTCTTC	TRBV7-2	TRBJ2-1	NA	TRBD2
CASSPGRDFEQYF	TGTGCCAGCTCACCCGGGAGGGACTTCGAGCAGTACTTC	TRBV18	TRBJ2-7	NA	TRBD2
CASSLTGQGLDFGNTIYF	TGTGCCAGCAGCTTGACCGGACAGGGCTTGGATTTTGGAAACACCATATATTTT	TRBV7-9	TRBJ1-3	NA	TRBD1
CASSSRDRPQETQYF	TGTGCCAGCAGCTCCCGGGACAGACCCCAAGAGACCCAGTACTTC	TRBV5-4	TRBJ2-5	NA	TRBD1
CSVDPRGSYGYTF	TGCAGCGTTGACCCCAGGGGATCCTATGGCTACACCTTC	TRBV29-1	TRBJ1-2	NA	NA
CASSLGGSSYEQYF	TGCGCCAGCAGCTTGGGGGGCAGCTCCTACGAGCAGTACTTC	TRBV5-1	TRBJ2-7	NA	NA
CASSQQGGAGELFF	TGTGCCAGCAGCCAACAGGGGGGAGCCGGGGAGCTGTTTTTT	TRBV7-2	TRBJ2-2	medium-sized	TRBD1
CASSIGGGLNEQFF	TGTGCCAGTAGTATAGGAGGAGGGTTGAATGAGCAGTTCTTC	TRBV19	TRBJ2-1	NA	NA
CASRPGTGDWTEAFF	TGTGCCAGTAGGCCGGGGACAGGGGATTGGACTGAAGCTTTCTTT	TRBV19	TRBJ1-1	NA	TRBD1
CASSPTTNRASMYEQYF	TGTGCCAGCTCACCGACGACAAACAGGGCTTCTATGTACGAGCAGTACTTC	TRBV18	TRBJ2-7	NA	NA
CASSLAGGDNEQFF	TGTGCCAGCAGCTTGGCGGGAGGGGACAATGAGCAGTTCTTC	TRBV7-9	TRBJ2-1	NA	TRBD2
CATSGSGGAMDEQFF	TGTGCCACCAGTGGGAGCGGGGGGGCGATGGATGAGCAGTTCTTC	TRBV24-1	TRBJ2-1	NA	TRBD2
CASSLKGLAGGSNEQFF	TGTGCCAGTAGTCTAAAGGGTCTAGCGGGAGGTAGTAATGAGCAGTTCTTC	TRBV19	TRBJ2-1	NA	TRBD2
CASSLNRDQETQYF	TGCGCCAGCAGCTTGAACAGGGACCAAGAGACCCAGTACTTC	TRBV5-1	TRBJ2-5	NA	NA
CATSSRRGNEQFF	TGTGCCACCAGCAGTAGAAGGGGGAATGAGCAGTTCTTC	TRBV15	TRBJ2-1	NA	NA
CASSPNNRGIDTEAFF	TGTGCCAGCTCGCCAAATAACAGGGGGATCGACACTGAAGCTTTCTTT	TRBV18	TRBJ1-1	NA	TRBD1
CASSLVQGGEKLFF	TGTGCCAGCAGCTTAGTCCAGGGCGGTGAAAAACTGTTTTTT	TRBV11-2	TRBJ1-4	few	NA
CASSDSRGNYGYTF	TGTGCCAGCAGTGACTCTCGGGGTAACTATGGCTACACCTTC	TRBV6-4	TRBJ1-2	NA	NA
CASSPMGDIQYF	TGTGCCAGCAGCCCCATGGGAGACATTCAGTACTTC	TRBV7-2	TRBJ2-4	NA	NA
CAWRASGSGDTQYF	TGTGCCTGGAGAGCTAGCGGGAGTGGAGATACGCAGTATTTT	TRBV30	TRBJ2-3	NA	TRBD2
CASSLSGTGGEKLFF	TGTGCCAGCAGCTTATCCGGGACAGGGGGTGAAAAACTGTTTTTT	TRBV5-4	TRBJ1-4	NA	TRBD1
CASSARDRVPDTQYF	TGTGCCAGCAGCGCCCGGGACAGGGTCCCAGATACGCAGTATTTT	TRBV9	TRBJ2-3	NA	TRBD1
CASSQSTGPRSGANVLTF	TGTGCCAGCTCACAGTCGACAGGCCCTCGCTCTGGGGCCAACGTCCTGACTTTC	TRBV18	TRBJ2-6	NA	NA
CASSLGGGVYNEQFF	TGCGCCAGCAGCTTAGGCGGGGGGGTTTACAATGAGCAGTTCTTC	TRBV5-1	TRBJ2-1	NA	TRBD2
CASSTGAGGGYTF	TGTGCCAGTTCGACAGGTGCGGGGGGTGGCTACACCTTC	TRBV19	TRBJ1-2	NA	NA
CASSGGTGYGNQPQHF	TGTGCCAGCAGTGGCGGTACAGGGTACGGCAATCAGCCCCAGCATTTT	TRBV2	TRBJ1-5	NA	NA
CASSSTVSNQPQHF	TGTGCCAGCAGTTCCACAGTAAGCAATCAGCCCCAGCATTTT	TRBV27	TRBJ1-5	NA	NA
CASSNSGQETQYF	TGCGCCAGCAGTAATAGCGGACAAGAGACCCAGTACTTC	TRBV5-1	TRBJ2-5	NA	NA
CASSPSQGFDEQYF	TGTGCCAGCTCACCGAGTCAGGGTTTCGACGAGCAGTACTTC	TRBV18	TRBJ2-7	medium-sized	NA
CSAKPGTSQFF	TGCAGTGCTAAACCGGGAACATCGCAGTTCTTC	TRBV20-1	TRBJ2-1	NA	NA
CASSLQGTSYEQYF	TGTGCCAGCAGCTTACAGGGGACCTCCTACGAGCAGTACTTC	TRBV11-1	TRBJ2-7	once	NA
CASSPPEAALAKNIQYF	TGTGCCAGCTCACCACCGGAGGCAGCACTAGCCAAAAACATTCAGTACTTC	TRBV18	TRBJ2-4	NA	NA
CASSLGQGSEKLFF	TGTGCCAGCAGCCTGGGACAGGGGAGTGAAAAACTGTTTTTT	TRBV21-1	TRBJ1-4	NA	NA
CASSASGSGSGEQYF	TGCGCCAGCAGCGCCTCTGGGTCCGGGTCTGGAGAGCAGTACTTC	TRBV5-1	TRBJ2-7	NA	NA
CASRADGLAGTGELFF	TGTGCCAGCAGGGCCGACGGACTAGCGGGCACCGGGGAGCTGTTTTTT	TRBV2	TRBJ2-2	NA	TRBD2
CASSPPLAVYEQFF	TGTGCCAGCAGTCCCCCACTAGCAGTCTATGAGCAGTTCTTC	TRBV6-6	TRBJ2-1	once	NA
CASSHRLAGLETQYF	TGTGCCAGCAGCCATCGACTAGCGGGATTAGAGACCCAGTACTTC	TRBV14	TRBJ2-5	NA	TRBD2
CASSLGSLAGETQYF	TGTGCCAGCAGCTTAGGTTCGCTAGCGGGAGAGACCCAGTACTTC	TRBV7-2	TRBJ2-5	NA	TRBD2
CASSLPGTSGRDEQYF	TGCGCCAGCAGCTTACCCGGGACTAGCGGGAGGGACGAGCAGTACTTC	TRBV5-1	TRBJ2-7	NA	TRBD2
CASSRGTGNTIYF	TGTGCCAGCAGCCGGGGTACTGGAAACACCATATATTTT	TRBV7-9	TRBJ1-3	few	NA